The T cell receptor (beta chain) described here comes from a study of blood T cell repertoires in COVID-19. Background on the study: The samples span acute and convalescent COVID-19 from the United States, Italy and Spain. PBMCs, B-cell-depleted T cells, or T cells provided the cDNA or gDNA that made up the material.

Authors' analysis steps: Using reference gene primer amplification, nucleated cell counts were estimated. Using immunoSEQ multiplex PCR, the repertoire was profiled, and TCRdb retains in-frame clones only, with some absent. The D gene and trimming were derived from the DNA, and the V and J assignments and clone size from that table. The data show approximately 300,000 clones, with roughly nine tenths seen just once and approximately 2.4% held by the top ten. The material sequenced was peripheral blood. The clonotype comes from a man between 18 and 35 years old with active or convalescent COVID-19.

DNA of the CDR3: TGTGCTAGTGGTCTTCGGACAGAATCCTACAATGAGCAGTTCTTC. Its translation: CASGLRTESYNEQFF. This rearrangement joins TRBV12-5 to TRBJ2-1; a weak D match, TRBD1 (6 bases). The length of the CDR3 is 15 residues. Trimming shortened V by 5 bases and J by 1 base, and 12 bases separated the two germline ends. CDR1 LGHNT and CDR2 FRNRAP come from the germline V gene.